This T cell receptor beta chain was found in a study of metastatic and nonmetastatic thyroid tumors. Overall study context: Patients with malignant and benign thyroid disease provided blood and tumor or nodule tissue, whose repertoires were compared.

Every patient was untreated before thyroid surgery. This clone occurred once. Germline is not matched at one junction end, which may reflect a read error. In the source study's methods: Clinicopathological groups supplied CDR3 differences that were used to build a distant-metastasis classifier for papillary thyroid cancer. MiXCR re-clonotyped the PCR reads for TCRdb. What appears here as the V and J calls and clone size reflects TCRdb's work, not the paper's. Here the sample spans over 4,000 clones, roughly two fifths being singletons. Sequenced input: tumor tissue. This receptor was obtained from a male donor with papillary thyroid cancer or a benign thyroid nodule (not recorded which). Some clones in this sample may be carry-over from other donors' samples.

CDR3 residues: CAYLGVREQCF. In DNA form, the CDR3 reads TGTGCCTACTTGGGGGTTCGGGAGCAGTGCTTC. This chain links TRBV30 with TRBJ2-7; tentative D call: TRBD2 (6 bases). CDR3 length equals 11 residues. Germline lookup yields CDR1 GTSNPN and CDR2 SVGIG (reference sequence). The full variable domain, its missing parts supplied by reference TRBV30 and TRBJ2-7, is SQTIHQWPATLVQPVGSPLSLECTVEGTSNPNLYWYRQAAGRGLQLLFYSVGIGQISSEVPQNLSASRPQDRQFILSSKKLLLSDSGFYLCAYLGVREQCFGPGTRLTVT.